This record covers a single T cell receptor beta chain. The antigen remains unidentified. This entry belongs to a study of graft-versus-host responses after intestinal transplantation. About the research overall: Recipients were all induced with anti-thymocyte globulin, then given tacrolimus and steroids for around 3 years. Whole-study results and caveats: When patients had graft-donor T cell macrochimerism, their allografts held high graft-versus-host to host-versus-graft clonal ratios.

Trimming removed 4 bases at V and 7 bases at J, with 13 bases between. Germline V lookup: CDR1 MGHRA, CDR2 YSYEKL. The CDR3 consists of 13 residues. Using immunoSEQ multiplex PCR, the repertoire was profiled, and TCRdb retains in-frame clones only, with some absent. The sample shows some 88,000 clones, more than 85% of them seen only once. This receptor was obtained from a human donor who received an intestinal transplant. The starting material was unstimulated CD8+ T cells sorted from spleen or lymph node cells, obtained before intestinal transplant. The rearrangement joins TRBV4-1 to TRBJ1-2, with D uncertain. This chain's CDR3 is CASSPLTGSGYTF. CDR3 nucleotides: TGCGCCAGCAGCCCTCTAACTGGGAGTGGCTACACCTTC.